One T cell receptor (beta chain) is described in this entry. Its antigen is unidentified. Of the isolated RNA, all was reverse transcribed, and so the sequenced material was expressed TCRB transcripts. Sequenced by immunoSEQ multiplex PCR; TCRdb stores in-frame clones only, minus some. Counted here are about 650,000 clones, 9.5% to 15% occurring once; the ten biggest clones make up more than 0.09%. The source of the sample is a study of beta chain features in type 1 diabetes. Study context: Analysis included 107,917,701 sorted cells drawn from all samples. Study observations and caveats: Among patients with Type 1 diabetes, TCRB CDR3s were moderately but significantly shorter in every one of the four CD4+ subsets. Whether HLA type affects TCRB rearrangement stayed undetermined in the present work.

Researchers reported sorting CD4+ naive, central memory, regulatory and stem cell-like memory cells via CD45RO/CCR7/CD25/CD127/CD95/CD27. The origin of this receptor is a man aged 30 to 45 with type 1 diabetes. The sample comprised naive CD4+ T cells from blood.

The CDR3 loop is CASSQGSGTDTQYF. The DNA for the CDR3 is TGTGCCAGCTCACAGGGAAGTGGCACAGATACGCAGTATTTT. J is TRBJ2-3 and V is TRBV18; D is undetermined. The CDR3 is made up of 14 amino acids. CDR1 KGHSH and CDR2 LQKENI come from the germline V gene. The V end lost 4 bases, the J end lost 1 base, and 9 bases lay between the germline ends.